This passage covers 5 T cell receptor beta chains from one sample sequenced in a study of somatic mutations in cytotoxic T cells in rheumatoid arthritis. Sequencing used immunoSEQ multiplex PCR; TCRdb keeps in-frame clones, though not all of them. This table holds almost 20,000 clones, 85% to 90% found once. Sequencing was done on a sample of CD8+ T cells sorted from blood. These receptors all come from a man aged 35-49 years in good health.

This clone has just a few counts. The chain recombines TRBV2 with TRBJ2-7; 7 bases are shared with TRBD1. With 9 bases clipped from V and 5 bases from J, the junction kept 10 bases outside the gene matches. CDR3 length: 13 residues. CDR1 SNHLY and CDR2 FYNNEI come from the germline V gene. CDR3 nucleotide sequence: TGTGCCAGTAACAGGGGATCTGTCAACGAGCAGTACTTC. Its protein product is CASNRGSVNEQYF.

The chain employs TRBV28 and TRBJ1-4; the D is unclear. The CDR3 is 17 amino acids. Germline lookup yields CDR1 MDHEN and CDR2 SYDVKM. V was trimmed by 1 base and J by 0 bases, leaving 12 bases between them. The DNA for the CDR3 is TGTGCCAGCAGTTTATCTCCAATTCCTACAACTAATGAAAAACTGTTTTTT. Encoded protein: CASSLSPIPTTNEKLFF. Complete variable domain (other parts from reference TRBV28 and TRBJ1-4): DVKVTQSSRYLVKRTGEKVFLECVQDMDHENMFWYRQDPGLGLRLIYFSYDVKMKEKGDIPEGYSVSREKKERFSLILESASTNQTSMYLCASSLSPIPTTNEKLFFGSGTQLSVL.

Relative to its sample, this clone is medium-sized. The CDR3 coding sequence is TGTGCCAGTAGTATACTATCCCAGGGGGGTTTATATGAGCAGTTCTTC. Translation: CASSILSQGGLYEQFF. The chain employs TRBV19 and TRBJ2-1; D might be TRBD1 (7 bases). Per germline, CDR1 LNHDA and CDR2 SQIVND (reference sequence). The CDR3 covers 16 residues. V dropped 2 bases and J dropped 8 bases, with 19 bases sitting between them.

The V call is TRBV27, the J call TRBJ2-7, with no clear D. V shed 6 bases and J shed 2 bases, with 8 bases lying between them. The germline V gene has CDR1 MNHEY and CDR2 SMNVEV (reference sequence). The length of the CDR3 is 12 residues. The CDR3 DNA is TGTGCCAGCAGACACACTGCCTACGAGCAGTACTTC. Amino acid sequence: CASRHTAYEQYF.

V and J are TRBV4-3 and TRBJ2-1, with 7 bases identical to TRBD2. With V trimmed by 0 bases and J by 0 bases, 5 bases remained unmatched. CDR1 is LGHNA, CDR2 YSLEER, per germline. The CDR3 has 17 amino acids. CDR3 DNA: TGCGCCAGCAGCCAAGAACGGGGAGGGCCCTCCTACAATGAGCAGTTCTTC. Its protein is CASSQERGGPSYNEQFF.